Shown below are 8 T cell receptor beta chains from a single sample sequenced in a study of T cells in localized non-small cell lung cancer. Profiling relied on immunoSEQ multiplex PCR, and the TCRdb table lists in-frame clones only, not all of them. The repertoire holds about 31,000 clones, with roughly 94% as singletons. Sequences were derived from peripheral blood, sampled before any cancer treatment. These TCRs come from a woman between 35 and 70 years old with stage I lung adenocarcinoma.

This chain uses TRBV11-2 with TRBJ2-2; D is unclear. From germline, CDR1 is SGHAT and CDR2 FQNNGV. The CDR3 runs to 15 residues. Trimming pared 2 bases from V and 6 bases from J, leaving 13 bases between. CDR3 DNA sequence: TGTGCCAGCAGCTTATCTCTAGGGCTAGCCGGGGAGCTGTTTTTT. It translates to CASSLSLGLAGELFF.

The V gene is TRBV7-2, the J gene TRBJ1-2; 7 bases align to TRBD1. Germline V gene data show CDR1 as SGHTA and CDR2 as FQGNSA. Trimming removed 5 bases from V and 5 bases from J; junction bases left unmatched: 11. The CDR3 runs to 15 residues. CDR3 nucleotide sequence: TGTGCCAGCAGCCCACAGGGGAGGGGGGATTATGGCTACACCTTC. Its translation is CASSPQGRGDYGYTF.

The chain links TRBV6-5 to TRBJ2-1, with D possibly called TRBD1 or TRBD2 (6 bases each). V lost 5 bases and J 15 bases, leaving 17 bases between the germline ends. Per germline, CDR1 MNHEY and CDR2 SVGAGI. This CDR3 region has 12 residues. The CDR3 here is CASSDTTGRGFF. As DNA, the CDR3 is TGTGCCAGCAGTGACACCACAGGGCGGGGGTTCTTC.

This clone turned up a few times. This chain connects TRBV2 to TRBJ1-6; 7 nucleotides match TRBD1. V trimming: 6 bases; J trimming: 3 bases; junction bases outside the gene matches: 5. The CDR3 is 15 amino acids. Germline V gene data show CDR1 as SNHLY and CDR2 as FYNNEI. In DNA form, the CDR3 reads TGTGCCAGCAGGGGACAGAGCCTCTATAATTCACCCCTCCACTTT. This codes for CASRGQSLYNSPLHF.

This clone was picked up a small number of times. The CDR3 here is CASNDPRGGLQTQYF. As DNA, the CDR3 is TGTGCCAGTAACGACCCCCGTGGAGGGCTACAGACCCAGTACTTC. The chain carries TRBV19 and TRBJ2-5; a possible D gene is TRBD2 (6 bases). Per the germline V gene, CDR1 is LNHDA and CDR2 is SQIVND (reference sequence). V lost 7 bases and J 6 bases, leaving 21 bases between the germline ends. CDR3 size: 15 residues.

This chain joins TRBV5-1 and TRBJ1-4; 7 bases match TRBD1. This CDR3 region has 14 residues. Germline CDR1 SGHRS, CDR2 YFSETQ. With 4 bases clipped from V and 8 bases from J, the junction kept 8 bases outside the gene matches. The CDR3 here is CASSLGQEGEKLFF. CDR3 in DNA: TGCGCCAGCAGCCTCGGACAGGAGGGGGAAAAACTGTTTTTT.

The chain employs TRBV5-1 and TRBJ1-1, with D possibly being TRBD1 (6 bases). The V end lost 7 bases, the J end lost 1 base, and 14 bases lay between the germline ends. CDR3 length equals 14 residues. In germline, CDR1 is SGHRS, CDR2 YFSETQ. The CDR3 region is CASSKGGGNTEAFF. In DNA form, the CDR3 reads TGCGCCAGCTCCAAAGGAGGGGGGAACACTGAAGCTTTCTTT.

The chain recombines TRBV5-1 with TRBJ1-1; 9 bases are shared with TRBD1. From germline, CDR1 is SGHRS and CDR2 YFSETQ. J gave up 1 base and V 4 bases, and 2 bases lay outside the gene matches. This CDR3 contains 14 residues. This CDR3 reads CASSRQGGNTEAFF. CDR3 DNA sequence: TGCGCCAGCAGCCGACAGGGGGGGAACACTGAAGCTTTCTTT.